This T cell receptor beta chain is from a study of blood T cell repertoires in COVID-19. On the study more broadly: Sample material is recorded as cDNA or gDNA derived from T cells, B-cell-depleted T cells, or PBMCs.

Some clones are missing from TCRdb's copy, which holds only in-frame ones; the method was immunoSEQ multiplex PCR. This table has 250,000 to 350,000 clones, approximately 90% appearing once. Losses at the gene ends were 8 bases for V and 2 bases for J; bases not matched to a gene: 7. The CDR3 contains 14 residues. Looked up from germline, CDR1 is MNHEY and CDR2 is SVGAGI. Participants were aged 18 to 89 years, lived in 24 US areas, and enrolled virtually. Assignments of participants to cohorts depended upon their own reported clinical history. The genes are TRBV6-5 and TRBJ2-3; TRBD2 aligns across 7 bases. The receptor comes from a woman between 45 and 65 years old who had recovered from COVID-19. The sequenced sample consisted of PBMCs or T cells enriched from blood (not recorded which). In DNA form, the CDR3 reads TGTGCCAGCGCCCTTAGCGGGCCCACAGATACGCAGTATTTT. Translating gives CASALSGPTDTQYF.